The 21 T cell receptor beta chains in this list originate from one sample, sequenced in a study of response to subunit inactivated influenza vaccine. From the RT-PCR reads, TCRdb called clonotypes with MiXCR, one entry per CDR3 protein. The sample yields under 500,000 distinct CDR3 sequences, approximately 11% seen once. The sequencing here drew on PBMCs from blood, taken about 40 days after vaccination. The receptors were gathered from a man aged 50 to 60 who received an inactivated influenza vaccine.

This chain links TRBV9 with TRBJ1-6; the D gene is possibly TRBD1 (5 bases). CDR3 length: 16 amino acids. Trimming took off 3 bases at V and 7 bases at J, with 17 bases between the two ends. Per germline, CDR1 SGDLS and CDR2 YYNGEE. The DNA of the CDR3 is TGTGCCAGCAGCGGAGGGTCGGCAGGGAGGAATTCACCCCTCCACTTT. It yields the protein CASSGGSAGRNSPLHF.

This clonotype appeared many times. The chain is built from TRBV9 and TRBJ2-6; D is unresolved. CDR3 length equals 16 residues. From germline, CDR1 is SGDLS and CDR2 YYNGEE. Deletions cut 0 bases from V and 4 bases from J, with 11 bases between. The CDR3 DNA sequence: TGTGCCAGCAGCGTAGCCGTTGAGCGAGGGGCCAACGTCCTGACTTTC. Its translation is CASSVAVERGANVLTF.

In this sample, this clonotype turned up a few times. The J gene is TRBJ2-7, the V gene TRBV12-3 or TRBV12-4; a weak D match, TRBD1 (6 bases). V lost 6 bases to trimming and J lost 5 bases, with 17 bases between them. This CDR3 contains 14 residues. As DNA, the CDR3 is TGTGCCAGCAGACCCACAGGGTCTGGGGACGAGCAGTACTTC. Amino acids: CASRPTGSGDEQYF.

This clonotype was recorded a few times. V usage is TRBV10-3 and J usage is TRBJ1-6; D ambiguous. CDR1 ENHRY and CDR2 SYGVKD come from the germline V gene. The V and J ends lost 3 bases and 7 bases respectively, with 10 bases between them. The CDR3 length is 14 residues. CDR3 bases: TGTGCCATCAGTGATAGTGCCGAGAATTCACCCCTCCACTTT. The encoded protein is CAISDSAENSPLHF.

This clonotype was counted between two and nine times. DNA of the CDR3: TGTGCCACCAGCAGGGCATTGGGGAACTATGGCTACACCTTC. This gives the protein CATSRALGNYGYTF. The gene calls are TRBV15 and TRBJ1-2, with unresolved D. V dropped 3 bases and J dropped 2 bases, with 10 bases sitting between them. CDR1 and CDR2 (germline): LNHNV, YYDKDF (reference sequence). The CDR3 contains 14 residues.

This clonotype has a handful of counts. The chain carries TRBV5-6 and TRBJ2-3, with 7 bases lining up with TRBD2. This CDR3 has 16 amino acids. V was clipped by 2 bases and J by 1 base; unmatched bases: 7. In germline, CDR1 is SGHDT, CDR2 YYEEEE. For the CDR3, the DNA is TGTGCCAGCAGCTTAAGCGCGGGAGTAGGCACAGATACGCAGTATTTT. This gives the protein CASSLSAGVGTDTQYF.

This clonotype was counted many times. The chain is built from TRBV12-3 or TRBV12-4 and TRBJ2-5, with TRBD1 as a possible D gene (5 bases). The CDR3 has 13 amino acids. The V end lost 3 bases, the J end lost 5 bases, and 10 bases lay between the germline ends. The CDR3 region is CASSFSGRETQYF. The CDR3 coding sequence is TGTGCCAGCAGTTTTTCAGGGCGTGAGACCCAGTACTTC.

This clonotype has ten or more counts. The V and J genes are TRBV3-1 and TRBJ2-2, with TRBD1 identical over 8 bases. The ends lost 4 bases at V and 5 bases at J; junction bases unmatched: 6. CDR1 LGHDT and CDR2 YNNKEL come from the germline V gene (reference sequence). CDR3 length equals 15 residues. CDR3 residues: CASSLRQGYTGELFF. Here the CDR3 DNA reads TGTGCCAGCAGCCTGAGACAGGGGTATACCGGGGAGCTGTTTTTT.

The rearrangement joins TRBV11-1 to TRBJ2-6, with 9 bases lining up with TRBD1. The CDR3 contains 18 residues. The germline CDR1 and CDR2 sequences are SGHAT and FQDESV (reference sequence). J lost 0 bases, V lost 4 bases, and 7 bases had no gene match. The CDR3 protein is CASSSGTGPLSGANVLTF. CDR3 nucleotide sequence: TGTGCCAGCAGCTCCGGGACAGGGCCCCTCTCTGGGGCCAACGTCCTGACTTTC. Combining the CDR3 with reference TRBV11-1 and TRBJ2-6 gives the whole variable domain EAEVAQSPRYKITEKSQAVAFWCDPISGHATLYWYRQILGQGPELLVQFQDESVVDDSQLPKDRFSAERLKGVDSTLKIQPAELGDSAMYLCASSSGTGPLSGANVLTFGAGSRLTVL.

Here the CDR3 DNA reads TGTGCCAGCAGCCCCCGATCGGGGGCACGCGGCTACACCTTC. Translation: CASSPRSGARGYTF. This chain connects TRBV7-2 to TRBJ1-2; perhaps TRBD1 as D (6 bases). CDR3 size: 14 residues. CDR1 SGHTA and CDR2 FQGNSA come from the germline V gene. Trimming shortened V by 5 bases and J by 8 bases, and 18 bases separated the two germline ends.

This clonotype was counted between two and nine times. The rearrangement joins TRBV29-1 to TRBJ1-1; D remains ambiguous. The germline gives CDR1 SQVTM, CDR2 ANQGSEA. CDR3 size: 12 residues. Trimming removed 1 base from V and 5 bases from J, with 8 bases in between. This CDR3 reads CSVEGLRTEAFF. In nucleotides, the CDR3 is TGCAGCGTTGAAGGTCTAAGAACTGAAGCTTTCTTT.

This clonotype was seen more than once but under ten times. The chain joins TRBV10-3 to TRBJ2-7; D may be TRBD1 or TRBD2 (5 bases each). From germline, CDR1 is ENHRY and CDR2 SYGVKD. Trimming shortened V by 2 bases and J by 7 bases, and 21 bases separated the two germline ends. CDR3 length: 16 amino acids. The CDR3 loop is CAISEGDRYVLREQYF. CDR3 nucleotides: TGTGCCATCAGTGAGGGGGACCGATACGTCCTACGAGAGCAGTACTTC.

This clonotype was recorded a few times. CDR3 bases: TGTGCCAGCAGCTCGGGACAGGGGTTCGATCAGCCCCAGCATTTT. It yields the protein CASSSGQGFDQPQHF. The genes are TRBV12-3 or TRBV12-4 and TRBJ1-5; 10 nucleotides agree with TRBD1. V gave up 6 bases and J gave up 5 bases; unmatched junction bases: 7. This CDR3 is built from 15 residues.

This clonotype was counted once. The chain employs TRBV2 and TRBJ2-1; weak D call: TRBD2 (5 bases). This CDR3 has 13 amino acids. Trimming took off 7 bases at V and 1 base at J, with 8 bases between the two ends. Germline V lookup: CDR1 SNHLY, CDR2 FYNNEI. CDR3 residues: CASMEASYNEQFF. The CDR3 nucleotides are TGTGCCAGCATGGAGGCATCCTACAATGAGCAGTTCTTC.

A few counts support this clonotype. The chain recombines TRBV4-2 with TRBJ2-2; 8 bases match TRBD1. Trimming at V came to 1 base and at J to 1 base, leaving 2 bases not matched to a gene. CDR1 is LGHNA, CDR2 YNFKEQ, per germline. The CDR3 has 16 residues. Here the CDR3 DNA reads TGTGCCAGCAGCCAAGTCGGACAGGGGAACACCGGGGAGCTGTTTTTT. It translates to CASSQVGQGNTGELFF.

The chain uses TRBV4-2 and TRBJ2-3, with TRBD1 as a possible D gene (7 bases). The CDR3 sequence is 16 residues long. V was shortened by 3 bases and J by 3 bases, with 16 bases between the two germline ends. Per the germline V gene, CDR1 is LGHNA and CDR2 is YNFKEQ. The DNA of the CDR3 is TGTGCCAGCAGCCACGGGGGACAGAGAGAGACAGATACGCAGTATTTT. This sequence encodes CASSHGGQRETDTQYF.

This chain links TRBV20-1 with TRBJ2-1; TRBD2 might be the D (5 bases). The germline gives CDR1 DFQATT, CDR2 SNEGSKA (reference sequence). The CDR3 runs 14 residues. Trimming removed 0 bases from V and 10 bases from J, with 16 bases in between. The CDR3 nucleotides are TGCAGTGCTAGAGATACCGGTGTCGGGATCGAGCAGTTCTTC. Protein sequence: CSARDTGVGIEQFF.

This clonotype was recorded many times. V usage is TRBV18 and J usage is TRBJ2-2; 8 bases map to TRBD1. CDR1 is KGHSH, CDR2 LQKENI, per germline. This CDR3 comprises 16 residues. V dropped 2 bases and J dropped 5; count of bases not matched to a gene: 7. The CDR3: CASSPFDRGGTGELFF. CDR3 DNA sequence: TGTGCCAGCTCACCATTCGACAGGGGAGGAACCGGGGAGCTGTTTTTT.

This clonotype was detected a few times. V and J are TRBV4-1 and TRBJ2-7, with 9 bases lining up with TRBD2. Germline trimming cut 0 bases from V and 0 bases from J; bases unmatched to any gene: 3. Per the germline V gene, CDR1 is MGHRA and CDR2 is YSYEKL. This CDR3 has 16 amino acids. In DNA form, the CDR3 reads TGCGCCAGCAGCCAAGAGATAGCGGGGGCCTCCTACGAGCAGTACTTC. Amino acid sequence: CASSQEIAGASYEQYF.

The genes are TRBV19 and TRBJ1-5; D gene ambiguous. The V and J ends lost 4 bases and 2 bases respectively, with 9 bases between them. Looked up from germline, CDR1 is LNHDA and CDR2 is SQIVND (reference sequence). This CDR3 contains 14 residues. The CDR3 sequence: CASSNPIGNQPQHF. In DNA, the CDR3 is TGTGCCAGTAGTAATCCTATCGGCAATCAGCCCCAGCATTTT.

This clonotype showed up just a few times. This chain connects TRBV6-1 to TRBJ1-5; D is uncertain. Germline lookup yields CDR1 MNHNS and CDR2 SASEGT. Trimming shortened V by 6 bases and J by 9 bases, and 18 bases separated the two germline ends. This CDR3 region has 14 residues. CDR3 bases: TGTGCCAGCAGCCCCCGGTCCGGCCGTTCGCCCCAGCATTTT. This encodes CASSPRSGRSPQHF.